This record looks at one T cell receptor (beta chain) sequence and its context. This entry comes from a study of blood T cell repertoires in COVID-19. This CDR3 comprises 14 residues. The V gene's germline CDR1 is SEHNR and CDR2 FQNEAQ (reference sequence). Deletions cut 5 bases from V and 2 bases from J, with 12 bases between. Sequencing was performed with immunoSEQ multiplex PCR; in TCRdb, only in-frame clones are kept and a portion is missing. The profile covers fewer than 400,000 clones, with about 87% appearing a single time and 8% to 9% taken by the ten largest. The TCR was taken from a woman aged 18-30 years who had recovered from COVID-19. The chain couples TRBV7-9 to TRBJ1-2; a possible D gene is TRBD1 (5 bases). Specimen: PBMCs or T cells enriched from blood (not recorded which). CDR3 loop: CASSPEGLNYGYTF. In nucleotides, the CDR3 is TGTGCCAGCAGCCCCGAGGGACTGAACTATGGCTACACCTTC.